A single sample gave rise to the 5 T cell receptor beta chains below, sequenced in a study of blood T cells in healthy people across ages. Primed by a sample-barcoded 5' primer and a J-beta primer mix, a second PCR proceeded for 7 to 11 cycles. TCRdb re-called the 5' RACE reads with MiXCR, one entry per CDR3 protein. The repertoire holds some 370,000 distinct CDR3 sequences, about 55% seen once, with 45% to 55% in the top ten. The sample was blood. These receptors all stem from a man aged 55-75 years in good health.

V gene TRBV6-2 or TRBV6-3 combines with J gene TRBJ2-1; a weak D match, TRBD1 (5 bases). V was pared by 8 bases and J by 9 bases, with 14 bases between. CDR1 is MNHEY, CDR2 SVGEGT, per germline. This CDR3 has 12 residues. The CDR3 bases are TGTGCCAGCTCCACAGGTACGGGTGAGCAGTTCTTC. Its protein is CASSTGTGEQFF.

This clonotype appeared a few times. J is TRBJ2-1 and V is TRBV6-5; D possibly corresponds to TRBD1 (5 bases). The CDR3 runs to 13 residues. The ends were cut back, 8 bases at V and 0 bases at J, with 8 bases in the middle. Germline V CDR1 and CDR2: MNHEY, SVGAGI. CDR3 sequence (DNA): TGTGCCAGCTGGCAGGGCTCCTACAATGAGCAGTTCTTC. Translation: CASWQGSYNEQFF.

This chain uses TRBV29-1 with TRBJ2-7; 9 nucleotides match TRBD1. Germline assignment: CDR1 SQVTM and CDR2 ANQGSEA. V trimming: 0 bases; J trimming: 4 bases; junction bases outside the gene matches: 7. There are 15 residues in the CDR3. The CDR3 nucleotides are TGCAGCGTTGAAGATCCGACAGGGGGGTGGTACGAGCAGTACTTC. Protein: CSVEDPTGGWYEQYF.

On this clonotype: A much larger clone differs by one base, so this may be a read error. In DNA, the CDR3 is TGTGCCAGCAGTGTGCGGGGGTCTTCCTACGAGCAGTACTTC. This gives the protein CASSVRGSSYEQYF. The J gene is TRBJ2-7, the V gene TRBV12-3 or TRBV12-4, with 7 nucleotides matching TRBD2. The CDR3 spans 14 residues. Losses at the gene ends were 5 bases for V and 1 base for J; bases not matched to a gene: 5.

DNA for the CDR3: TGTGCCAGCAGCCGAACTAGCGGGAGGGGGAGTACGCAGTATTTT. This encodes CASSRTSGRGSTQYF. The chain links TRBV7-2 to TRBJ2-3; 13 nucleotides agree with TRBD2. J was trimmed by 8 bases and V by 5 bases; bases with no gene match: 7. CDR3 length: 15 amino acids. Germline V CDR1 and CDR2: SGHTA, FQGNSA. Filled out from reference TRBV7-2 and TRBJ2-3, the complete variable domain reads GAGVSQSPSNKVTEKGKDVELRCDPISGHTALYWYRQSLGQGLEFLIYFQGNSAPDKSGLPSDRFSAERTGGSVSTLTIQRTQQEDSAVYLCASSRTSGRGSTQYFGPGTRLTVL.